The source of this TCR beta chain is a study of radiotherapy plus CTLA-4 blockade in lung cancer. As for the study in general: Disease control was present in 25% to 35% of patients, and objective responses in approximately 20%.

Profiled with immunoSEQ multiplex PCR; TCRdb holds only in-frame clones, not every one. The table lists about 66,000 clones, around four fifths of them singletons. The table lists this clone with a count of one. V gave up 4 bases and J gave up 8 bases; unmatched junction bases: 6. Germline lookup yields CDR1 SGHNT and CDR2 YYREEE (reference sequence). The CDR3 spans 14 residues. This TCR derives from a human donor with non-small cell lung cancer who had a partial response to radiotherapy plus ipilimumab. Sequencing used peripheral blood, obtained from a patient treated with radiotherapy plus ipilimumab. This rearrangement joins TRBV5-4 to TRBJ1-4; 9 bases line up with TRBD1. The CDR3 sequence: CASSPQGAKEKLFF. The CDR3 nucleotides read TGTGCCAGCAGCCCACAGGGGGCGAAAGAAAAACTGTTTTTT.